This T cell receptor (beta chain) derives from a study of OX40 agonist ivuxolimab in advanced cancers. Study outcomes and limitations: CD4+ and CD8+ blood T cells expanded clonally by week 6 at 0.1 to 3.0 mg/kg.

The CDR3 is 17 residues long. V was clipped by 6 bases and J by 1 base, with 21 bases between them. Generated by immunoSEQ multiplex PCR, the TCRdb table keeps only in-frame clones and is missing some. Of about 46,000 clones in the sample, about 79% were seen once. With regard to this clone: Its antigen remains unknown.

J is TRBJ1-1 and V is TRBV23-1; tentatively, D is TRBD1 (5 bases). TRBV23-1 counts as an open reading frame of uncertain function. Material: CD4+ or CD8+ T cells sorted from blood, obtained in a trial of the OX40 agonist ivuxolimab. This clonotype originated in an adult with an advanced solid tumor such as melanoma, head and neck, liver or kidney cancer. The CDR3 DNA follows: TGCGCCAGCAGCCATGGGAGGGGCTCTCGGAGGAACACTGAAGCTTTCTTT. Residues: CASSHGRGSRRNTEAFF.